A single sample is the source of the 14 T cell receptor beta chains below, sequenced in a study of T cells in Graves' hyperthyroidism and ophthalmopathy. Template material for amplifying TCR beta CDR3 regions consisted of RNA transcripts. During a first-round RT-PCR of the TCR CDR3, the HTBI primer set was used. MiXCR, run by TCRdb on the multiplex PCR reads, gives a single entry per CDR3 protein. Found here are some 700,000 distinct CDR3 sequences, roughly 17% of them singletons; the top ten hold around 15%. Sequences were obtained from blood. The receptor set was obtained from a man aged 50 to 60 with Graves' hyperthyroidism.

This clonotype turned up a few times. The chain couples TRBV28 to TRBJ1-2; unclear D gene. V was trimmed by 6 bases and J by 8 bases, leaving 13 bases between them. This CDR3 spans 12 amino acids. Germline assignment: CDR1 MDHEN and CDR2 SYDVKM. As DNA, the CDR3 is TGTGCCAGCAGCTCTCGACAAAGCGGCTACACCTTC. Its translation: CASSSRQSGYTF.

The table lists this clonotype with many counts. The J gene is TRBJ2-1, the V gene TRBV27; possible D gene TRBD2, 6 bases. Trimming left V 0 bases short and J 0 bases short, with 9 bases between. This CDR3 region has 16 residues. CDR1 MNHEY and CDR2 SMNVEV come from the germline V gene (reference sequence). The CDR3 spells CASSLSADYSYNEQFF. The CDR3, as DNA: TGTGCCAGCAGTTTATCAGCGGACTACTCCTACAATGAGCAGTTCTTC.

Many counts were recorded for this clonotype. The DNA of the CDR3 is TGTGCCAGCAGTTATTCCCCGGGTAGCACAGATACGCAGTATTTT. This encodes CASSYSPGSTDTQYF. The V and J genes are TRBV6-2 or TRBV6-3 and TRBJ2-3; no reliable D call. Per germline, CDR1 MNHEY and CDR2 SVGEGT. V was pared by 3 bases and J by 0 bases, with 10 bases between. The length of the CDR3 is 15 residues.

This clonotype was seen only a few times. The V call is TRBV20-1, the J call TRBJ1-5; tentative D call: TRBD1 (5 bases). This CDR3 has 12 residues. Trimming stripped 4 bases from V and 9 bases from J, with 13 bases between. Germline V gene data show CDR1 as DFQATT and CDR2 as SNEGSKA (reference sequence). CDR3 residues: CSANDQGWPQHF. CDR3 nucleotide sequence: TGCAGTGCTAACGACCAGGGTTGGCCCCAGCATTTT.

This clonotype has a handful of counts. The CDR3 here is CASSPWAGTSAPEAFF. CDR3 nucleotides: TGCGCCAGCAGTCCCTGGGCGGGGACCTCAGCCCCTGAAGCTTTCTTT. V is TRBV4-1 and J is TRBJ1-1; D is perhaps TRBD1 (5 bases). Germline values: CDR1 MGHRA, CDR2 YSYEKL. This CDR3 has 16 amino acids. Trimming cost V 6 bases and J 6 bases, with 23 bases left between them.

This clonotype has ten or more counts. The chain links TRBV12-3 or TRBV12-4 to TRBJ1-2; D remains ambiguous. The V end lost 5 bases, the J end lost 1 base, and 8 bases lay between the germline ends. CDR3 length: 13 residues. This chain's CDR3 is CASSVQVNYGYTF. The CDR3 DNA follows: TGTGCCAGCAGTGTTCAAGTTAACTATGGCTACACCTTC.

This clonotype was detected ten times or more. This chain connects TRBV3-1 to TRBJ2-7; TRBD1 agrees at 7 bases. There are 15 residues in the CDR3. Germline V CDR1 and CDR2: LGHDT, YNNKEL (reference sequence). V lost 1 base, J lost 3 bases, and 6 bases stayed unmatched. DNA of the CDR3: TGTGCCAGCAGCCAAGGTAGGGACAGAGACTACGAGCAGTACTTC. Residues: CASSQGRDRDYEQYF.

This clonotype occurred many times. The rearrangement joins TRBV28 to TRBJ2-7; no clear D gene. V was pared by 2 bases and J by 4 bases, with 12 bases between. Germline V gives CDR1 MDHEN, CDR2 SYDVKM. There are 14 residues in the CDR3. As DNA, the CDR3 is TGTGCCAGCAGTTTAAGTTTGTTCAGTTACGAGCAGTACTTC. It is translated as CASSLSLFSYEQYF.

There are many counts of this clonotype. This chain joins TRBV27 and TRBJ2-1, with D perhaps TRBD1 or TRBD2 (5 bases each). The CDR3 runs to 12 residues. Germline CDR1 and CDR2: MNHEY and SMNVEV (reference sequence). Trimming pared 4 bases from V and 9 bases from J, leaving 10 bases between. CDR3 protein: CASSWTRGEQFF. CDR3 nucleotide sequence: TGTGCCAGCAGTTGGACGAGGGGTGAGCAGTTCTTC.

This clonotype was seen more than once but under ten times. The CDR3 spells CASSFRLAYEQYF. The CDR3 bases are TGTGCCAGCAGTTTTAGACTAGCCTACGAGCAGTACTTC. The chain couples TRBV27 to TRBJ2-7; weak D call: TRBD2 (6 bases). CDR1 is MNHEY, CDR2 SMNVEV, per germline (reference sequence). The V and J ends lost 3 bases and 2 bases respectively, with 8 bases between them. The CDR3 spans 13 residues.

This clonotype appeared once. The rearrangement uses TRBV10-3 and TRBJ1-2; perhaps TRBD1 as D (5 bases). CDR3 length equals 13 residues. Germline CDR1 reads ENHRY; CDR2 reads SYGVKD. With 6 bases removed from V and 6 bases from J, the gap between germline ends came to 14 bases. DNA of the CDR3: TGTGCCATCAGGGGGGATGCACGGGATGGCTACACCTTC. Amino acid sequence: CAIRGDARDGYTF.

The J gene is TRBJ2-1, the V gene TRBV4-3, with D perhaps assigned TRBD1 or TRBD2 (5 bases each). V lost 0 bases and J 3 bases, leaving 12 bases between the germline ends. Per germline, CDR1 LGHNA and CDR2 YSLEER. The CDR3 covers 16 residues. The CDR3, as DNA: TGCGCCAGCAGCCAAGAAGGCCGTGGGGGCTACAATGAGCAGTTCTTC. Residues: CASSQEGRGGYNEQFF.

Notes on this clonotype: A much larger clone lies one base from this, so it may be a read error. V usage is TRBV10-3 and J usage is TRBJ2-7, with D unresolved. Germline lookup yields CDR1 ENHRY and CDR2 SYGVKD. The CDR3 has 13 residues. The CDR3 region is CAIKELDLHERYF. CDR3 nucleotide sequence: TGTGCCATCAAGGAGCTAGATCTCCACGAGCGGTACTTC.

The V gene is TRBV19, the J gene TRBJ2-2; D is perhaps TRBD1 or TRBD2 (5 bases each). The CDR3 extends over 14 amino acids. Trimming cost V 9 bases and J 7 bases, with 18 bases left between them. In germline, CDR1 is LNHDA, CDR2 SQIVND (reference sequence). The CDR3 here is CASQRGVGDGELFF. CDR3 nucleotides: TGTGCCAGCCAAAGGGGAGTGGGTGACGGGGAGCTGTTTTTT.